This entry is about one TCR beta chain. Its target is unknown. This entry is derived from a study of siplizumab effects on memory and regulatory T cells. The study's findings and limits: Roughly 75-96% of proliferating CD4+ or CD8+ clones lacked a naive or memory phenotype that could be assigned. The diversity of naive T cells seemed greater than that of memory cells, and their alloresponse contribution seemed major.

Assays were performed on roughly 96,000 TCR templates per sample. Some clones are missing from TCRdb's copy, which holds only in-frame ones; the method was immunoSEQ multiplex PCR. The sample holds 100,000 or so clones; roughly 94% are singletons and the top ten take approximately 0.66%. Germline CDR1 is SGHAT and CDR2 is FQNNGV. The CDR3 extends over 13 amino acids. The ends were cut back, 1 base at V and 5 bases at J, with 8 bases in the middle. Material: Tregs sorted from blood. This receptor was obtained from a human donor in good health. V is TRBV11-2 and J is TRBJ1-1; D unresolved. Written as DNA, the CDR3 is TGTGCCAGCAGCTTAGGGTCGGGGACTGAAGCTTTCTTT. Its translation is CASSLGSGTEAFF.